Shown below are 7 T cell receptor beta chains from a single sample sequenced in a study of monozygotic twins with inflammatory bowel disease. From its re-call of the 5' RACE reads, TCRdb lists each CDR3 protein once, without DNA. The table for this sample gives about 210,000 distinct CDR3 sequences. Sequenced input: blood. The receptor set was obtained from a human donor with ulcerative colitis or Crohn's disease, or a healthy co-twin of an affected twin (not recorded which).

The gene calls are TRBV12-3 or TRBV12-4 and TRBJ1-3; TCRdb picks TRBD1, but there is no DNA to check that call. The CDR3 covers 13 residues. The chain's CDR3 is CASRHRELDTIYF.

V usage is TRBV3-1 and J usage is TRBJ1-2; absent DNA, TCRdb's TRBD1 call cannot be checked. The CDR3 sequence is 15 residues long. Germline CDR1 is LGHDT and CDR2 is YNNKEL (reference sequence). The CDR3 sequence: CASSQGTGGGHGYTF.

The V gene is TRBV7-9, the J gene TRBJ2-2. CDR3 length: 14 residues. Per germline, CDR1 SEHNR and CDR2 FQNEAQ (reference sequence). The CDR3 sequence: CASFLAGNTGELFF.

CDR3 residues: CASSPGLSGNTIYF. V is TRBV7-2 and J is TRBJ1-3; the D call of TRBD1 rests on TCRdb alone, since no DNA is present to check it. This CDR3 is 14 amino acids long. Germline V gene lookup returns CDR1 SGHTA and CDR2 FQGNSA.

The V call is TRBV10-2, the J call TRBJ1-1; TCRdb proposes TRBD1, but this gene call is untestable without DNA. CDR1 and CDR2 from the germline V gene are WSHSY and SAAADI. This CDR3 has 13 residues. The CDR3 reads CASSEMTGTEAFF.

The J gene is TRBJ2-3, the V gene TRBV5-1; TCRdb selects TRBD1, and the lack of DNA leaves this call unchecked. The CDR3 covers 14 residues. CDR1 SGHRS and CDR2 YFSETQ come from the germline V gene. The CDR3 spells CASSLALTGRTQYF.

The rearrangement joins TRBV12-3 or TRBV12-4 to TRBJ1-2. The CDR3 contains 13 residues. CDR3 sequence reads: CASSAGRDYGYTF.